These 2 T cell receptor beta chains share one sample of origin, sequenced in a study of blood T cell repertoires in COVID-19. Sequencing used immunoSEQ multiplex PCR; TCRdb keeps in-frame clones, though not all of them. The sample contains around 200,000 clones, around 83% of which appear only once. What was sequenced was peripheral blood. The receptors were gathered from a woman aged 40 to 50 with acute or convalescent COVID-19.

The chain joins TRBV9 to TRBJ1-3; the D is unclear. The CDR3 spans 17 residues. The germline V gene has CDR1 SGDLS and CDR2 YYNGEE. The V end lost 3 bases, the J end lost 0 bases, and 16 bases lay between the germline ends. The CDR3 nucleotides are TGTGCCAGCAGCGCAGAGGGCGGCAGGTACTCTGGAAACACCATATATTTT. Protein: CASSAEGGRYSGNTIYF. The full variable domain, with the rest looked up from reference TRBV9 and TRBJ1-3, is DSGVTQTPKHLITATGQRVTLRCSPRSGDLSVYWYQQSLDQGLQFLIQYYNGEERAKGNILERFSAQQFPDLHSELNLSSLELGDSALYFCASSAEGGRYSGNTIYFGEGSWLTVV.

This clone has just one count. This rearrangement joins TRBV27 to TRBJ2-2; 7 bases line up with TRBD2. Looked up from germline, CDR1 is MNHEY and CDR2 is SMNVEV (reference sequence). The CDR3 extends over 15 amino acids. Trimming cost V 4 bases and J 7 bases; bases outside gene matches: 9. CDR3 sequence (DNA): TGTGCCAGCAGTTGGAGCAGGGAGGGTCTCGGGGAGCTGTTTTTT. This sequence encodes CASSWSREGLGELFF.